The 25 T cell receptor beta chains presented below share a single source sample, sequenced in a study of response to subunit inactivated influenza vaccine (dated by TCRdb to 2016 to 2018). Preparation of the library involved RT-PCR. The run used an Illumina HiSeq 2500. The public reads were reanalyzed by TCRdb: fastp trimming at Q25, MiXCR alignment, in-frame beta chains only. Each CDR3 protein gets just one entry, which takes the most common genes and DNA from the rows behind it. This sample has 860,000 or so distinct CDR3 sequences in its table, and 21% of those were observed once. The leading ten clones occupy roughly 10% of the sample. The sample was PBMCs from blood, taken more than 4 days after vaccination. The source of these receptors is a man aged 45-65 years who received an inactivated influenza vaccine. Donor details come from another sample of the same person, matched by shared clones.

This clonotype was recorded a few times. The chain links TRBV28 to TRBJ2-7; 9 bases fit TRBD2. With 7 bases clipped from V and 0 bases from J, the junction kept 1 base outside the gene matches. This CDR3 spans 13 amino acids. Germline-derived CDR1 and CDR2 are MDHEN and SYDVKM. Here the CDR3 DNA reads TGTGCCAGCACTAGCGGGGCCTCCTACGAGCAGTACTTC. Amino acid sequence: CASTSGASYEQYF.

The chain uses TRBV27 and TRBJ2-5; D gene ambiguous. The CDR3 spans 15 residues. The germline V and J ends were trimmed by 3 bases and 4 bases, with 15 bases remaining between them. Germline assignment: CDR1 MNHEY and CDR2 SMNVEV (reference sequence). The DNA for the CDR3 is TGTGCCAGCAGTTTGTCATCGGCGATCTCAGAGACCCAGTACTTC. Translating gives CASSLSSAISETQYF.

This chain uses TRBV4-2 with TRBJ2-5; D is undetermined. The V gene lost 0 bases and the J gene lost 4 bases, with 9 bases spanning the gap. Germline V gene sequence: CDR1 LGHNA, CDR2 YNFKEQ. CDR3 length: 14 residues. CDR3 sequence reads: CASSQDQTVETQYF. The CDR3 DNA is TGTGCCAGCAGCCAAGATCAAACCGTAGAGACCCAGTACTTC.

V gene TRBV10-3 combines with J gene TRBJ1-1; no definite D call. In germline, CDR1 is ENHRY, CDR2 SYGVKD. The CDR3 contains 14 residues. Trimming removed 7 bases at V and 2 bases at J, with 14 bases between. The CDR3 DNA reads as TGTGCCATCACGCCCGCAGGTCGCAACACTGAAGCTTTCTTT. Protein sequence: CAITPAGRNTEAFF.

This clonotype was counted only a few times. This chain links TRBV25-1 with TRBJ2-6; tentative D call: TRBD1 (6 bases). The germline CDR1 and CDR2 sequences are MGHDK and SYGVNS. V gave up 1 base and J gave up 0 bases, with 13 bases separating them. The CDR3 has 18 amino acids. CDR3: CASSEWTAYSSGANVLTF. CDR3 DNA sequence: TGTGCCAGCAGTGAATGGACAGCATATAGCTCTGGGGCCAACGTCCTGACTTTC.

The CDR3 loop is CSAMTSGSSQYF. In DNA form, the CDR3 reads TGCAGTGCCATGACTAGCGGGAGCTCGCAGTATTTT. The chain is built from TRBV20-1 and TRBJ2-3; 12 bases map to TRBD2. V was clipped by 6 bases and J by 10 bases; unmatched bases: 5. Germline V gene data show CDR1 as DFQATT and CDR2 as SNEGSKA (reference sequence). The CDR3 length is 12 residues.

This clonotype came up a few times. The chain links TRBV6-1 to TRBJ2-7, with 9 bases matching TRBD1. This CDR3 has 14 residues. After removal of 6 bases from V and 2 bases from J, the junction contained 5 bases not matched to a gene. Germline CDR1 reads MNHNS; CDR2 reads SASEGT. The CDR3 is CASSHRQGAYEQYF. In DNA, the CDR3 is TGTGCCAGCAGCCACCGACAGGGGGCCTACGAGCAGTACTTC.

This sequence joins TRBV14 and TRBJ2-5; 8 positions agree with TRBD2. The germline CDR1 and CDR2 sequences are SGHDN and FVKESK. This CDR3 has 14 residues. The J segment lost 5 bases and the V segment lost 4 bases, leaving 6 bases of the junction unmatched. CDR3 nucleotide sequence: TGTGCCAGCAGCCGAATTAGCGGGGATGAGACCCAGTACTTC. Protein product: CASSRISGDETQYF.

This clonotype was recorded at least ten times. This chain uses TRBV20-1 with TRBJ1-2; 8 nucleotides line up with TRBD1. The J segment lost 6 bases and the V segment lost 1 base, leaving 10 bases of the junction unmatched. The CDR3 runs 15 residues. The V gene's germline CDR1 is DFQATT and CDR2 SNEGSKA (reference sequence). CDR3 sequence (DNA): TGCAGTGCTAGAGGTTGGGGACAGGCTGCGAATGGCTACACCTTC. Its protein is CSARGWGQAANGYTF.

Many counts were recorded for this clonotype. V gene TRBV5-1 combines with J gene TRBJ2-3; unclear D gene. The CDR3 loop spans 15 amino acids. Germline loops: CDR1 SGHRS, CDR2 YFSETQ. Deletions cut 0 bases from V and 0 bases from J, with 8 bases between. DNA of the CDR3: TGCGCCAGCAGCTTGGCCATGGGGAGCACAGATACGCAGTATTTT. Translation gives CASSLAMGSTDTQYF.

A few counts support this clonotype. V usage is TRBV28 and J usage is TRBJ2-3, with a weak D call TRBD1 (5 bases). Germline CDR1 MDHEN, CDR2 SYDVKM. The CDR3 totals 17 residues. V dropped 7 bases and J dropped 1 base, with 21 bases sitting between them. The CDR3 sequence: CASINMGPSGGTDTQYF. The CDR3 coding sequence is TGTGCCAGCATAAACATGGGGCCTAGTGGTGGCACAGATACGCAGTATTTT.

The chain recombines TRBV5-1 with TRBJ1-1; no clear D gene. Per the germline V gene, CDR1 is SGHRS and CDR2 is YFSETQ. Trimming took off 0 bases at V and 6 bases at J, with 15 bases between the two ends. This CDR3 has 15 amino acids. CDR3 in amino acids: CASSLVVRSSAEAFF. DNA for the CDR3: TGCGCCAGCAGCTTGGTCGTGAGGTCATCGGCTGAAGCTTTCTTT.

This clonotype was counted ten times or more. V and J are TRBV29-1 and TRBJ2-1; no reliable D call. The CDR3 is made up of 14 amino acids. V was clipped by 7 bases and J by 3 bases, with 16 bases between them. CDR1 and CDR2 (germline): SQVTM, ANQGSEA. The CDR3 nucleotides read TGCAGCGGGCAAGACCCGGGTCGCTACAATGAGCAGTTCTTC. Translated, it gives CSGQDPGRYNEQFF.

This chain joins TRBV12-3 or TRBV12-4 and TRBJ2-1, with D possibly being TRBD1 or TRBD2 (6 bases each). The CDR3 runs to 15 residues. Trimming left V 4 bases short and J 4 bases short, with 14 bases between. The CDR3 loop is CASSSPGAVYNEQFF. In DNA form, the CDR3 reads TGTGCCAGCAGTTCCCCGGGGGCCGTTTACAATGAGCAGTTCTTC.

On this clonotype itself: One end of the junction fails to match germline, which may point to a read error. CDR3 sequence: CASGRRDAGGDHPQHF. Written as DNA, the CDR3 is TGTGCCAGCGGACGACGGGACGCGGGTGGAGATCATCCCCAGCATTTT. The V call is TRBV6-1, the J call TRBJ1-5; TRBD1 is a possible D gene (5 bases). Germline V gene data show CDR1 as MNHNS and CDR2 as SASEGT. CDR3 length equals 16 residues.

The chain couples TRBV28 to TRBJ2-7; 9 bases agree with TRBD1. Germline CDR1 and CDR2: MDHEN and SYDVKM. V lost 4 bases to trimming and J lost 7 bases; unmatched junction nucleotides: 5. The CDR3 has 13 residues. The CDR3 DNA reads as TGTGCCAGCAGTTCCTACAGGGGGCTTGAGCAGTACTTC. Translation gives CASSSYRGLEQYF.

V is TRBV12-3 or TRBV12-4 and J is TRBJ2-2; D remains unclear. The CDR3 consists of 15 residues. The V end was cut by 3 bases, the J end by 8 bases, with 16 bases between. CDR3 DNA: TGTGCCAGCAGTTTTATTCGAACAGTATATGGGGAGCTGTTTTTT. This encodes CASSFIRTVYGELFF.

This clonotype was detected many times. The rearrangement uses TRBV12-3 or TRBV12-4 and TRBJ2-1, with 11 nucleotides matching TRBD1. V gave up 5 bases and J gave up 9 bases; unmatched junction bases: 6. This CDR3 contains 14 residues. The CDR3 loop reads CASSPRTGGGEQFF. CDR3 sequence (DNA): TGTGCCAGCAGTCCCCGGACAGGGGGCGGTGAGCAGTTCTTC.

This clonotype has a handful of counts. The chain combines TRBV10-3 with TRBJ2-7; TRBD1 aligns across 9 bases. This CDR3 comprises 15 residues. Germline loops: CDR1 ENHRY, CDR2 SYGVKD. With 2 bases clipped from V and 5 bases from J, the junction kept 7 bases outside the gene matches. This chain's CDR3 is CAISEPSGTGNEQYF. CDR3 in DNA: TGTGCCATCAGTGAGCCGAGTGGGACAGGGAACGAGCAGTACTTC.

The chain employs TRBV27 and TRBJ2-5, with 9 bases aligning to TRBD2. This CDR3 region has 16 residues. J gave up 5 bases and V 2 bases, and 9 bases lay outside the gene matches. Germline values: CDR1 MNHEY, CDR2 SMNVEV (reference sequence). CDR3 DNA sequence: TGTGCCAGCAGTTTAGGCGTTAGCGGGAGTTCTGAGACCCAGTACTTC. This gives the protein CASSLGVSGSSETQYF.

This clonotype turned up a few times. The CDR3 DNA reads TGCAGCGTTGAATTGGGGGATCCACCCCGCAATGAGCAGTTCTTC. It yields the protein CSVELGDPPRNEQFF. The chain has TRBV29-1 and TRBJ2-1, with D possibly called TRBD1 or TRBD2 (5 bases each). V gave up 2 bases and J gave up 6 bases, with 17 bases separating them. The germline CDR1 and CDR2 sequences are SQVTM and ANQGSEA. There are 15 residues in the CDR3.

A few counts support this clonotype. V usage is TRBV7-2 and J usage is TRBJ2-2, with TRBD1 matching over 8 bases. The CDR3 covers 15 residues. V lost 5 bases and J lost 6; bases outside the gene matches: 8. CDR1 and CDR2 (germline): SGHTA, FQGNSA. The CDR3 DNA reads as TGTGCCAGCAGCCTTCAGGGGGCCCTGCCCGGGGAGCTGTTTTTT. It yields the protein CASSLQGALPGELFF.

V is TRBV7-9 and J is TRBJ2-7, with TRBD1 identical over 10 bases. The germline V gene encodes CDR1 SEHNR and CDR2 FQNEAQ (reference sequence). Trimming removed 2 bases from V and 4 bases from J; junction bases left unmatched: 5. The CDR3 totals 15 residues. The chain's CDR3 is CASSLSRDRGYEQYF. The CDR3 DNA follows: TGTGCCAGCAGCTTAAGTCGGGACAGGGGTTACGAGCAGTACTTC.

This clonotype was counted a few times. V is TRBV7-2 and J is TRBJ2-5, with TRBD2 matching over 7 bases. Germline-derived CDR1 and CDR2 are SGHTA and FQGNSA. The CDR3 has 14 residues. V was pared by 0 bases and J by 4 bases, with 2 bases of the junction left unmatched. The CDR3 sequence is CASSLAWGGETQYF. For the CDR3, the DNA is TGTGCCAGCAGCTTAGCTTGGGGGGGAGAGACCCAGTACTTC.

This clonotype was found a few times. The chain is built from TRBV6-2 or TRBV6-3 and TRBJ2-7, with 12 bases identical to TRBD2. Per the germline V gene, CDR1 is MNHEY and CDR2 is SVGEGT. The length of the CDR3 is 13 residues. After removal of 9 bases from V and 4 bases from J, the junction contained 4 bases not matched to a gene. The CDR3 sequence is CASTTSGGYEQYF. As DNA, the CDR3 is TGTGCCAGTACGACTAGCGGGGGTTACGAGCAGTACTTC.